This is a list of T cell receptor beta chains from one sample in a study of CD8 T cells in Susac syndrome. TCRdb recomputed calls from the immunoSEQ multiplex PCR reads with MiXCR, one row per CDR3 protein. The sample has 150,000 or so distinct CDR3 sequences, approximately 94% seen once. Sequencing was performed on CD8+ T cells from PBMCs. The receptors originated from a human donor with multiple sclerosis. Both conserved end residues are part of each CDR3. Fields, in order: CDR3 protein, CDR3 DNA, clone size, J gene, D gene, V gene. The D gene is left open where the match is weak. Clone sizes are given selectively: once, few, many, or a class where the clone is expanded.

CDR3: CASSFGDRGHQPQHF
DNA: TGTGCCAGCAGCTTTGGGGACAGGGGTCATCAGCCCCAGCATTTT
size: -
J: TRBJ1-5
D: TRBD1
V: TRBV7-2

CDR3: CASSSPLLSPYEQYF
DNA: TGCGCCAGCAGCTCTCCTTTGTTGAGTCCCTACGAGCAGTACTTC
size: -
J: TRBJ2-7
D: -
V: TRBV5-1

CDR3: CASSPGTGHTEAFF
DNA: TGTGCCAGCAGCCCCGGGACAGGGCACACTGAAGCTTTCTTT
size: -
J: TRBJ1-1
D: TRBD1
V: TRBV9

CDR3: CASSGKMETQYF
DNA: TGTGCCAGCAGTGGGAAAATGGAGACCCAGTACTTC
size: once
J: TRBJ2-5
D: -
V: TRBV25-1

CDR3: CASAPLQGSSYEQYF
DNA: TGTGCCAGTGCCCCTTTACAGGGCAGCTCCTACGAGCAGTACTTC
size: -
J: TRBJ2-7
D: -
V: TRBV6-2/TRBV6-3

CDR3: CASRRDVYGYTF
DNA: TGTGCCAGCAGACGGGACGTCTATGGCTACACCTTC
size: once
J: TRBJ1-2
D: -
V: TRBV7-9

CDR3: CASRGDRERTDTQYF
DNA: TGCGCCAGCAGGGGGGACAGGGAAAGGACAGATACGCAGTATTTT
size: -
J: TRBJ2-3
D: TRBD1
V: TRBV5-1

CDR3: CASRSGTSAFEQYF
DNA: TGTGCCAGCAGATCCGGGACTAGCGCGTTCGAGCAGTACTTC
size: -
J: TRBJ2-7
D: TRBD2
V: TRBV28

CDR3: CASSLDRDTQYF
DNA: TGTGCCAGCAGCTTAGACAGGGATACGCAGTATTTT
size: -
J: TRBJ2-3
D: -
V: TRBV13

CDR3: CASSRDTYNSPLHF
DNA: TGTGCCAGTAGCCGGGACACCTATAATTCACCCCTCCACTTT
size: -
J: TRBJ1-6
D: -
V: TRBV25-1

CDR3: CATERGGPISETQYF
DNA: TGTGCCACCGAGCGGGGGGGCCCGATATCAGAGACCCAGTACTTC
size: -
J: TRBJ2-5
D: TRBD2
V: TRBV15

CDR3: CASSQGRGTEAFF
DNA: TGTGCCAGCAGCCAGGGTCGGGGCACTGAAGCTTTCTTT
size: few
J: TRBJ1-1
D: -
V: TRBV3-1

CDR3: CASSNFRGTDTQYF
DNA: TGTGCCAGCAGCAACTTCAGGGGCACAGATACGCAGTATTTT
size: -
J: TRBJ2-3
D: -
V: TRBV27

CDR3: CASSSSRGQGEAFF
DNA: TGCGCCAGCAGCTCCTCGAGGGGGCAGGGTGAAGCTTTCTTT
size: -
J: TRBJ1-1
D: TRBD1
V: TRBV5-1

CDR3: CASSHDRPTYEQYF
DNA: TGTGCCAGCAGTCACGACAGACCTACCTACGAGCAGTACTTC
size: -
J: TRBJ2-7
D: -
V: TRBV6-2/TRBV6-3

CDR3: CATPGRNSGANVLTF
DNA: TGTGCCACCCCGGGACGGAACTCTGGGGCCAACGTCCTGACTTTC
size: -
J: TRBJ2-6
D: -
V: TRBV7-9

CDR3: CASSLAGRRNTEAFF
DNA: TGTGCCAGCAGCTTAGCCGGCAGACGGAACACTGAAGCTTTCTTT
size: -
J: TRBJ1-1
D: -
V: TRBV13